The present T cell receptor beta chain was sequenced within a study of neurological immune-mediated disorders. The CDR3 contains 16 residues. The germline V gene has CDR1 SGHRS and CDR2 YFSETQ. V was pared by 0 bases and J by 5 bases, with 8 bases of the junction left unmatched. The sample's time point: longitudinal time-point 3. The unsorted libraries originated from 2 million PBMCs that had been stored at -80 C. This clonotype appeared many times. Antigen unknown. Study conclusions and caveats: Across subjects, expanded clones had no CDR3 amino acid sequences in common, pointing to private repertoires in all groups.

Each CDR3 protein gets one entry after TCRdb re-called the 5' RACE reads with MiXCR. The sample has about 45,000 distinct CDR3 sequences, approximately 13% seen once. V usage is TRBV5-1 and J usage is TRBJ2-5; TRBD2 agrees at 9 bases. The clonotype comes from a young man in good health. Input material: PBMCs. This CDR3 reads CASSLVVSGSWETQYF. The CDR3 region has the DNA TGCGCCAGCAGCTTGGTGGTTAGCGGGAGCTGGGAGACCCAGTACTTC.